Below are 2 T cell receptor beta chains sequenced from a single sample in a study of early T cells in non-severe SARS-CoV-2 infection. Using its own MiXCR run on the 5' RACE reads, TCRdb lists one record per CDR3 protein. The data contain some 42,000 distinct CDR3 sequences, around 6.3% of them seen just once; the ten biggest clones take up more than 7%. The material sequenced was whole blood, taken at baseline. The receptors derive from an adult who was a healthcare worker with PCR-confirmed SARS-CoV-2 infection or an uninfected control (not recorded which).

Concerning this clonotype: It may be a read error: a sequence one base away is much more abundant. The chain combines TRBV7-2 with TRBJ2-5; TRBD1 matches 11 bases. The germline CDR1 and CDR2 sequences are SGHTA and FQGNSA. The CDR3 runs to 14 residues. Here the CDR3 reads CVSSQRTGGETQYF. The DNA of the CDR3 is TGTGTCAGCAGCCAGAGGACAGGGGGCGAGACCCAGTACTTC.

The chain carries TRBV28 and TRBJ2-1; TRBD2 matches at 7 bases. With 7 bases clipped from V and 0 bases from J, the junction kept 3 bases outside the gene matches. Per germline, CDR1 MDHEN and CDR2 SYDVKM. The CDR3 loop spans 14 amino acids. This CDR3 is CASTPGGSYNEQFF. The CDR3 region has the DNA TGTGCCAGCACCCCGGGGGGCTCCTACAATGAGCAGTTCTTC.